This is a list of T cell receptor beta chains from one sample in a study of long-term antiretroviral therapy in people with HIV. The table came from immunoSEQ multiplex PCR; TCRdb's copy has only in-frame clones and leaves some out. The sample lists some 20,000 clones, roughly nine tenths occurring once. The specimen was unsorted PBMCs, collected 0.5 years after starting antiretroviral therapy. These receptors all stem from a man aged 35 to 55 with HIV. Each CDR3 is given with its conserved first and last residue. D genes are given only for firm matches. Some rows have no size entry. The others give once, few or many, or a class for an expanded clone.

J gene: TRBJ2-7
V gene: TRBV18
D gene: TRBD1
clone size: -
CDR3 protein: CASATGAYEQYF
CDR3 DNA: TGTGCCAGCGCGACAGGGGCCTACGAGCAGTACTTC

J gene: TRBJ2-7
V gene: TRBV11-2
D gene: -
clone size: -
CDR3 protein: CASSRDGPFEQYF
CDR3 DNA: TGTGCCAGCAGCAGGGACGGCCCCTTCGAGCAGTACTTC

J gene: TRBJ2-7
V gene: TRBV7-3
D gene: TRBD2
clone size: -
CDR3 protein: CASSPGLAPGYEQYF
CDR3 DNA: TGTGCCAGCAGCCCCGGACTAGCCCCGGGGTACGAGCAGTACTTC

J gene: TRBJ1-2
V gene: TRBV7-2
D gene: -
clone size: -
CDR3 protein: CASSLVRRTEVTKYGYTF
CDR3 DNA: TGTGCCAGCAGCTTAGTTCGCCGGACTGAAGTAACCAAATATGGCTACACCTTC

J gene: TRBJ1-4
V gene: TRBV15
D gene: -
clone size: -
CDR3 protein: CATSRPLGGLNEKLFF
CDR3 DNA: TGTGCCACCAGCAGACCATTAGGGGGGTTAAATGAAAAACTGTTTTTT

J gene: TRBJ1-2
V gene: TRBV6-5
D gene: TRBD1
clone size: once
CDR3 protein: CASSYGQATGYTF
CDR3 DNA: TGTGCCAGCAGTTACGGACAGGCAACGGGCTACACCTTC

J gene: TRBJ1-1
V gene: TRBV7-9
D gene: -
clone size: -
CDR3 protein: CASSLLQLEAFF
CDR3 DNA: TGTGCCAGCAGCTTGTTGCAGCTCGAAGCTTTCTTT

J gene: TRBJ2-3
V gene: TRBV6-5
D gene: -
clone size: -
CDR3 protein: CASSYSPLSTDTQYF
CDR3 DNA: TGTGCCAGCAGTTACTCGCCTCTTAGCACAGATACGCAGTATTTT

J gene: TRBJ1-1
V gene: TRBV10-3
D gene: TRBD1
clone size: -
CDR3 protein: CAIRRDRDTEAFF
CDR3 DNA: TGTGCCATCAGACGGGACAGAGACACTGAAGCTTTCTTT

J gene: TRBJ2-3
V gene: TRBV9
D gene: -
clone size: -
CDR3 protein: CASSVARTDSTNTQYF
CDR3 DNA: TGTGCCAGCAGCGTAGCTAGGACAGACTCCACAAATACGCAGTATTTT

J gene: TRBJ2-7
V gene: TRBV7-9
D gene: -
clone size: -
CDR3 protein: CASSLVPGDEQYF
CDR3 DNA: TGTGCCAGCAGCTTAGTGCCGGGAGACGAGCAGTACTTC

J gene: TRBJ1-3
V gene: TRBV5-1
D gene: -
clone size: -
CDR3 protein: CASSLEGNTIYF
CDR3 DNA: TGCGCCAGCAGCTTGGAAGGGAACACCATATATTTT

J gene: TRBJ2-1
V gene: TRBV5-4
D gene: TRBD1
clone size: -
CDR3 protein: CASSQRTGTVIDEQFF
CDR3 DNA: TGTGCCAGCAGCCAACGGACCGGGACAGTCATCGATGAGCAGTTCTTC

J gene: TRBJ2-7
V gene: TRBV11-2
D gene: -
clone size: -
CDR3 protein: CASSSTYRVYEQYF
CDR3 DNA: TGTGCCAGCAGCTCAACCTACAGGGTCTACGAGCAGTACTTC

J gene: TRBJ2-3
V gene: TRBV9
D gene: TRBD2
clone size: once
CDR3 protein: CASSVSGGLDTQYF
CDR3 DNA: TGTGCCAGCAGCGTTAGCGGGGGGCTGGATACGCAGTATTTT

J gene: TRBJ2-2
V gene: TRBV7-2
D gene: -
clone size: -
CDR3 protein: CASSLGGKAGELFF
CDR3 DNA: TGTGCCAGCAGCTTAGGGGGAAAGGCCGGGGAGCTGTTTTTT

J gene: TRBJ2-1
V gene: TRBV25-1
D gene: -
clone size: once
CDR3 protein: CASSDYTGINGGRKFF
CDR3 DNA: TGTGCCAGCAGTGACTACACAGGGATAAACGGGGGAAGGAAGTTCTTC

J gene: TRBJ2-7
V gene: TRBV28
D gene: -
clone size: -
CDR3 protein: CASTVADSYEQYF
CDR3 DNA: TGTGCCAGCACCGTAGCGGATTCCTACGAGCAGTACTTC

J gene: TRBJ2-6
V gene: TRBV9
D gene: -
clone size: once
CDR3 protein: CASSVGGFSGANVLTF
CDR3 DNA: TGTGCCAGCAGCGTAGGAGGGTTCTCTGGGGCCAACGTCCTGACTTTC

J gene: TRBJ1-2
V gene: TRBV5-4
D gene: TRBD1
clone size: once
CDR3 protein: CASRRDREGYTF
CDR3 DNA: TGTGCCAGCCGGCGGGACAGGGAGGGCTACACCTTC

J gene: TRBJ2-3
V gene: TRBV18
D gene: TRBD2
clone size: -
CDR3 protein: CASSPPGKAGAQGTQYF
CDR3 DNA: TGTGCCAGCTCACCACCCGGAAAAGCGGGAGCCCAGGGTACGCAGTATTTT

J gene: TRBJ2-3
V gene: TRBV5-1
D gene: -
clone size: -
CDR3 protein: CASSPLSTDTQYF
CDR3 DNA: TGCGCCAGCAGCCCCCTGTCCACAGATACGCAGTATTTT

J gene: TRBJ2-1
V gene: TRBV25-1
D gene: TRBD2
clone size: -
CDR3 protein: CASSEFGDPRGLAQFF
CDR3 DNA: TGTGCCAGCAGTGAATTTGGGGACCCTCGGGGACTAGCTCAGTTCTTC

J gene: TRBJ1-1
V gene: TRBV13
D gene: -
clone size: large
CDR3 protein: CASSLAWNTEAFF
CDR3 DNA: TGTGCCAGCAGCTTAGCGTGGAACACTGAAGCTTTCTTT

J gene: TRBJ2-1
V gene: TRBV6-4
D gene: -
clone size: -
CDR3 protein: CASSDRGARFNEQFF
CDR3 DNA: TGTGCCAGCAGTGACAGGGGGGCGAGATTCAATGAGCAGTTCTTC

J gene: TRBJ2-7
V gene: TRBV27
D gene: -
clone size: -
CDR3 protein: CASRGGYYEQYF
CDR3 DNA: TGTGCCAGCAGGGGGGGTTATTACGAGCAGTACTTC

J gene: TRBJ2-5
V gene: TRBV29-1
D gene: -
clone size: once
CDR3 protein: CSVPTTGREETQYF
CDR3 DNA: TGCAGCGTACCAACCACAGGGCGCGAGGAGACCCAGTACTTC

J gene: TRBJ2-2
V gene: TRBV5-1
D gene: -
clone size: -
CDR3 protein: CASSLGANTGELFF
CDR3 DNA: TGCGCCAGCAGCTTGGGCGCGAACACCGGGGAGCTGTTTTTT

J gene: TRBJ2-4
V gene: TRBV15
D gene: -
clone size: -
CDR3 protein: CATSVSGTKNIQYF
CDR3 DNA: TGTGCCACCAGCGTCTCAGGGACTAAAAACATTCAGTACTTC

J gene: TRBJ2-1
V gene: TRBV11-3
D gene: TRBD2
clone size: -
CDR3 protein: CASSQLGGRAGLYNEQFF
CDR3 DNA: TGTGCCAGCAGCCAGCTTGGCGGGAGGGCCGGCTTATACAATGAGCAGTTCTTC

J gene: TRBJ2-2
V gene: TRBV28
D gene: -
clone size: -
CDR3 protein: CASSSAATPGTGELFF
CDR3 DNA: TGTGCCAGCAGTTCCGCGGCCACCCCGGGCACCGGGGAGCTGTTTTTT

J gene: TRBJ2-6
V gene: TRBV27
D gene: -
clone size: -
CDR3 protein: CASSLGYSGANVLTF
CDR3 DNA: TGTGCCAGCAGTTTAGGGTACTCTGGGGCCAACGTCCTGACTTTC

J gene: TRBJ2-7
V gene: TRBV7-9
D gene: -
clone size: -
CDR3 protein: CASSFGQGSSYEQYF
CDR3 DNA: TGTGCCAGCAGCTTTGGCCAGGGAAGCTCCTACGAGCAGTACTTC

J gene: TRBJ2-1
V gene: TRBV7-9
D gene: TRBD1
clone size: once
CDR3 protein: CASSPWTGTYNEQFF
CDR3 DNA: TGTGCCAGCAGCCCGTGGACAGGGACCTACAATGAGCAGTTCTTC

J gene: TRBJ2-7
V gene: TRBV7-2
D gene: TRBD2
clone size: large
CDR3 protein: CASSPGPGDYPHEQYF
CDR3 DNA: TGTGCCAGCAGCCCCGGGCCGGGGGACTACCCCCACGAGCAGTACTTC

J gene: TRBJ2-5
V gene: TRBV18
D gene: -
clone size: -
CDR3 protein: CASSPGQKETQYF
CDR3 DNA: TGTGCCAGCTCGCCAGGACAGAAAGAGACCCAGTACTTC

J gene: TRBJ2-6
V gene: TRBV30
D gene: TRBD1
clone size: -
CDR3 protein: CAWSLLDRGTNVLTF
CDR3 DNA: TGTGCCTGGAGTTTACTGGACAGGGGAACCAACGTCCTGACTTTC

J gene: TRBJ1-1
V gene: TRBV6-1
D gene: -
clone size: -
CDR3 protein: CASNFAGGSTEAFF
CDR3 DNA: TGTGCCAGCAATTTTGCGGGGGGCAGCACTGAAGCTTTCTTT

J gene: TRBJ2-1
V gene: TRBV30
D gene: -
clone size: -
CDR3 protein: CAWSVAGRPNEQFF
CDR3 DNA: TGTGCCTGGAGTGTCGCAGGCAGGCCTAATGAGCAGTTCTTC

J gene: TRBJ2-2
V gene: TRBV7-2
D gene: -
clone size: -
CDR3 protein: CASSQDSSQPPGELFF
CDR3 DNA: TGTGCCAGCAGCCAGGACTCATCTCAGCCTCCCGGGGAGCTGTTTTTT

J gene: TRBJ2-5
V gene: TRBV7-8
D gene: -
clone size: -
CDR3 protein: CASSLVVVGETQYF
CDR3 DNA: TGTGCCAGCAGCTTAGTGGTAGTCGGAGAGACCCAGTACTTC

J gene: TRBJ2-3
V gene: TRBV7-9
D gene: -
clone size: -
CDR3 protein: CASLERGPDTQYF
CDR3 DNA: TGTGCCAGTCTCGAGAGGGGACCAGATACGCAGTATTTT

J gene: TRBJ2-5
V gene: TRBV7-3
D gene: -
clone size: -
CDR3 protein: CASSLTGAREETQYF
CDR3 DNA: TGTGCCAGCAGCTTAACAGGGGCGCGGGAAGAGACCCAGTACTTC

J gene: TRBJ1-2
V gene: TRBV4-2
D gene: -
clone size: few
CDR3 protein: CASSLEQGGGDGYTF
CDR3 DNA: TGTGCCAGCAGCCTGGAACAGGGCGGCGGGGATGGCTACACCTTC

J gene: TRBJ2-4
V gene: TRBV19
D gene: TRBD1
clone size: -
CDR3 protein: CASSQGQGGLNIQYF
CDR3 DNA: TGTGCCAGTAGCCAGGGACAGGGGGGATTGAACATTCAGTACTTC

J gene: TRBJ2-7
V gene: TRBV4-1
D gene: TRBD2
clone size: -
CDR3 protein: CASSHTGTSDSYEQYF
CDR3 DNA: TGCGCCAGCAGCCATACCGGGACTAGCGACTCCTACGAGCAGTACTTC

J gene: TRBJ1-3
V gene: TRBV4-3
D gene: -
clone size: -
CDR3 protein: CASSQDRGREHTGNTIYF
CDR3 DNA: TGCGCCAGCAGCCAAGACAGGGGAAGGGAACATACTGGAAACACCATATATTTT

J gene: TRBJ2-2
V gene: TRBV7-6
D gene: TRBD1
clone size: -
CDR3 protein: CASSSGQGAIGELFF
CDR3 DNA: TGTGCCAGCAGCTCAGGACAGGGGGCTATCGGGGAGCTGTTTTTT

J gene: TRBJ2-1
V gene: TRBV30
D gene: -
clone size: -
CDR3 protein: CAWKGTQRYNEQFF
CDR3 DNA: TGTGCCTGGAAGGGGACTCAACGCTACAATGAGCAGTTCTTC

J gene: TRBJ1-6
V gene: TRBV11-3
D gene: -
clone size: -
CDR3 protein: CASSLQDGYNSPLHF
CDR3 DNA: TGTGCCAGCAGCTTGCAGGACGGTTATAATTCACCCCTCCACTTT

J gene: TRBJ2-5
V gene: TRBV18
D gene: TRBD1
clone size: -
CDR3 protein: CASSPGQGGTQYF
CDR3 DNA: TGTGCCAGCTCACCAGGACAGGGTGGGACCCAGTACTTC

J gene: TRBJ2-1
V gene: TRBV19
D gene: -
clone size: -
CDR3 protein: CASSIGGSEQFF
CDR3 DNA: TGTGCCAGTAGTATTGGGGGGAGTGAGCAGTTCTTC

J gene: TRBJ2-1
V gene: TRBV19
D gene: TRBD2
clone size: -
CDR3 protein: CASNGLAGVDEQFF
CDR3 DNA: TGTGCCAGTAACGGACTAGCGGGAGTGGATGAGCAGTTCTTC

J gene: TRBJ2-7
V gene: TRBV6-5
D gene: TRBD1
clone size: -
CDR3 protein: CASRADRGQGQYF
CDR3 DNA: TGTGCCAGCAGAGCGGACAGGGGGCAGGGGCAGTACTTC

J gene: TRBJ2-2
V gene: TRBV19
D gene: TRBD2
clone size: -
CDR3 protein: CASTPSGATGELFF
CDR3 DNA: TGTGCCAGTACCCCAAGCGGGGCCACCGGGGAGCTGTTTTTT

J gene: TRBJ2-1
V gene: TRBV4-3
D gene: TRBD1
clone size: -
CDR3 protein: CASSQDRTGVGNEQFF
CDR3 DNA: TGCGCCAGCAGCCAAGACCGGACAGGGGTAGGGAATGAGCAGTTCTTC

J gene: TRBJ2-1
V gene: TRBV7-2
D gene: TRBD1
clone size: -
CDR3 protein: CASSSSVLGTGDEQFF
CDR3 DNA: TGTGCCAGCAGCTCCTCTGTCCTCGGGACAGGGGACGAGCAGTTCTTC